Presented here are 2 T cell receptor beta chains from one specimen sequenced in a study of CD8 T cells in Susac syndrome. The authors reverse transcribed roughly 0.5 to 1 ug RNA with random hexamers. One entry per CDR3 protein results from TCRdb running MiXCR on the immunoSEQ multiplex PCR reads. The table shows 140,000 to 150,000 distinct CDR3 sequences, with 85% to 95% occurring only once. Sample: CD4+ T cells from PBMCs. The receptors were gathered from a human donor with multiple sclerosis.

In DNA form, the CDR3 reads TGTGCCAGCAGCGTAGCGGGAGGGGGCACCGGGGAGCTGTTTTTT. Translation gives CASSVAGGGTGELFF. The chain joins TRBV9 to TRBJ2-2; 8 nucleotides agree with TRBD2. Germline V gives CDR1 SGDLS, CDR2 YYNGEE. V dropped 0 bases and J dropped 4; count of bases not matched to a gene: 2. This CDR3 has 15 residues.

The rearrangement joins TRBV4-1 to TRBJ1-3; TRBD1 is a possible D gene (6 bases). V gave up 0 bases and J gave up 2 bases, with 14 bases separating them. This CDR3 has 17 residues. Germline V CDR1 and CDR2: MGHRA, YSYEKL. The CDR3 protein is CASSQDRTPGAGNTIYF. The CDR3 DNA sequence: TGCGCCAGCAGCCAAGATCGGACCCCAGGGGCTGGAAACACCATATATTTT.